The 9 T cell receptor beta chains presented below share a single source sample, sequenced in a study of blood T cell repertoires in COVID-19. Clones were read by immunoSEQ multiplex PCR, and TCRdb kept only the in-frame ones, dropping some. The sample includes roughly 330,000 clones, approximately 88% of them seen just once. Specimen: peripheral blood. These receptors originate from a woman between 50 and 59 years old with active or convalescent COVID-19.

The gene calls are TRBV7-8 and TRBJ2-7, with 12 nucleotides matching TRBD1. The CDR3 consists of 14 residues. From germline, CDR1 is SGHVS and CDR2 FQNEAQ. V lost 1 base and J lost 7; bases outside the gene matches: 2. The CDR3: CASSLGDRGREQYF. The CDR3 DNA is TGTGCCAGCAGCTTAGGGGACAGGGGGCGAGAGCAGTACTTC.

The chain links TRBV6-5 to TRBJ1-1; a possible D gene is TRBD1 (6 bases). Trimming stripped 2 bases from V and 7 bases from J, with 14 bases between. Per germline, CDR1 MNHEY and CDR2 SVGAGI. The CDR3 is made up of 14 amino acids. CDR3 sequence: CASSYRRDRFEAFF. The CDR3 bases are TGTGCCAGCAGTTACCGCCGAGACAGGTTTGAAGCTTTCTTT.

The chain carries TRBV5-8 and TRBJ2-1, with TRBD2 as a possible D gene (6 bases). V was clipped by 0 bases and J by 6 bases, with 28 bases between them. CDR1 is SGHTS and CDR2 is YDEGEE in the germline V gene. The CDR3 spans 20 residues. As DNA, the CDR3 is TGTGCCAGCAGCTTGGCCATGAGCGGGTCCTGGAACGATTTGGGCAATGAGCAGTTCTTC. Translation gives CASSLAMSGSWNDLGNEQFF. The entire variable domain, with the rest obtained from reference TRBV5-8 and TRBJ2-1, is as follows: EAGVTQSPTHLIKTRGQQATLRCSPISGHTSVYWYQQALGLGLQFLLWYDEGEERNRGNFPPRFSGRQFPNYSSELNVNALELEDSALYLCASSLAMSGSWNDLGNEQFFGPGTRLTVL.

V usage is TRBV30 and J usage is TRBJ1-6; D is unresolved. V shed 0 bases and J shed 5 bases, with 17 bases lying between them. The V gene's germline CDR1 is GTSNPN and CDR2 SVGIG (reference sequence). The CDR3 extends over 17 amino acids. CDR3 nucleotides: TGTGCCTGGAGTGTATGGGTCCCACAGAGAAATAATTCACCCCTCCACTTT. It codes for CAWSVWVPQRNNSPLHF.

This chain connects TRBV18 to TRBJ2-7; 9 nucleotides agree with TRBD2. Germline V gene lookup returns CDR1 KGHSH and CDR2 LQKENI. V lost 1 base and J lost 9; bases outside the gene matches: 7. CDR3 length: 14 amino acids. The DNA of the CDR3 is TGTGCCAGCTCACCACAGGGACTAGCAACTCTGCAGTACTTC. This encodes CASSPQGLATLQYF.

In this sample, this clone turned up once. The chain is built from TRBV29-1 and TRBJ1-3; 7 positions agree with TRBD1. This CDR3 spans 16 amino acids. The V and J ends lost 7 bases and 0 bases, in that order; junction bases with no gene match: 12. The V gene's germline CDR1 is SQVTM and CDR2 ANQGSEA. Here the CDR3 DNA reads TGCAGCGCCTCTACCCGGACAGGCCGCTCTGGAAACACCATATATTTT. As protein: CSASTRTGRSGNTIYF.

CDR3: CAWSVQGHYGYTF. The DNA for the CDR3 is TGTGCCTGGAGTGTTCAGGGGCACTATGGCTACACCTTC. This chain uses TRBV30 with TRBJ1-2, with a possible D match to TRBD1 (6 bases). With 0 bases removed from V and 3 bases from J, the gap between germline ends came to 8 bases. This CDR3 is built from 13 residues. Germline loops: CDR1 GTSNPN, CDR2 SVGIG (reference sequence).

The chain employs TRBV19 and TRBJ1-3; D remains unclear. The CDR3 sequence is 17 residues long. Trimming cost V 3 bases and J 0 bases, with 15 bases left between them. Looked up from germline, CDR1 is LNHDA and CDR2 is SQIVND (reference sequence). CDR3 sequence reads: CASSIGGRPHSGNTIYF. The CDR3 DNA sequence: TGTGCCAGTAGTATCGGTGGCAGGCCGCACTCTGGAAACACCATATATTTT.

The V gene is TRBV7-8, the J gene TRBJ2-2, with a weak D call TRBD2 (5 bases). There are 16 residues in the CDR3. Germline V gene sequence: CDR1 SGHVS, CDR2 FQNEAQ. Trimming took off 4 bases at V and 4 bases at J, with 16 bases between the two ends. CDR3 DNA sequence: TGTGCCAGCAGCTCCTCTTTCGGGGTGGCCACCGGGGAGCTGTTTTTT. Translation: CASSSSFGVATGELFF.